These 18 T cell receptor beta chains share one sample of origin, sequenced in a study of post-analysis software for immune sequencing data. Study outcomes and limitations: TRBV5-6, TRBV5-1 and TRBV20-1 were among several TRBV segments more frequent in patients than controls.

Sequencing libraries made from TCR beta cDNA carried unique molecular identifiers. One entry per CDR3 protein, called by TCRdb with MiXCR from the PCR reads. Here the sample spans about half a million distinct CDR3 sequences, around 40% being singletons. Antigens for these TCRs are unknown. The source material was blood. Receptors originate from a girl aged 10 to 17 with multiple sclerosis.

The CDR3 is CSVKSSTGETQYF. In nucleotides, the CDR3 is TGCAGTGTTAAGTCATCAACAGGCGAGACCCAGTACTTC. This chain connects TRBV20-1 to TRBJ2-7; weak D call: TRBD1 (5 bases). The J call is in doubt because the DNA end fits TRBJ2-5 better. The CDR3 is 13 amino acids. Germline V gene data show CDR1 as DFQATT and CDR2 as SNEGSKA (reference sequence).

V and J are TRBV7-2 and TRBJ1-5; the D gene is possibly TRBD1 (5 bases). CDR3 length: 15 residues. Germline-derived CDR1 and CDR2 are SGHTA and FQGNSA. The V end was cut by 1 base, the J end by 5 bases, with 12 bases between. In nucleotides, the CDR3 is TGTGCCAGCAGCTTAGTGAGGGGACCCGATCAGCCCCAGCATTTT. This gives the protein CASSLVRGPDQPQHF. Supplemented by reference TRBV7-2 and TRBJ1-5, the full variable domain reads GAGVSQSPSNKVTEKGKDVELRCDPISGHTALYWYRQSLGQGLEFLIYFQGNSAPDKSGLPSDRFSAERTGGSVSTLTIQRTQQEDSAVYLCASSLVRGPDQPQHFGDGTRLSIL.

V is TRBV24-1 and J is TRBJ2-5, with TRBD2 as a possible D gene (5 bases). V was pared by 5 bases and J by 2 bases, with 20 bases between. There are 17 residues in the CDR3. Germline V gives CDR1 KGHDR, CDR2 SFDVKD. CDR3 protein: CATSAASDGKPQETQYF. The CDR3 bases are TGTGCCACCAGTGCCGCCTCCGACGGGAAACCTCAAGAGACCCAGTACTTC.

The chain links TRBV10-3 to TRBJ2-1; 9 bases agree with TRBD1. Germline CDR1 and CDR2: ENHRY and SYGVKD. The trim removed 4 bases at V and 0 bases at J, leaving 10 bases unmatched. This CDR3 has 18 amino acids. CDR3 DNA: TGTGCCATCAGTGGGCCCCGGGGACAGGGCCTCTCCTACAATGAGCAGTTCTTC. Residues: CAISGPRGQGLSYNEQFF.

The chain combines TRBV20-1 with TRBJ2-5, with TRBD1 as a possible D gene (7 bases). CDR3 length equals 12 residues. Germline V gene lookup returns CDR1 DFQATT and CDR2 SNEGSKA (reference sequence). The CDR3 nucleotides read TGCAGCCAGGGGGACTCCCAAGAGACCCAGTACTTC. Translating it yields CSQGDSQETQYF.

This chain joins TRBV9 and TRBJ1-2, with a weak D call TRBD1 (5 bases). V was pared by 4 bases and J by 5 bases, with 12 bases between. Per the germline V gene, CDR1 is SGDLS and CDR2 is YYNGEE. The CDR3 has 13 amino acids. CDR3 amino acids: CASSPQDGYGYTF. The CDR3 region has the DNA TGTGCCAGCAGCCCACAGGATGGATATGGCTACACCTTC. Variable domain in full (rest from reference TRBV9 and TRBJ1-2): DSGVTQTPKHLITATGQRVTLRCSPRSGDLSVYWYQQSLDQGLQFLIQYYNGEERAKGNILERFSAQQFPDLHSELNLSSLELGDSALYFCASSPQDGYGYTFGSGTRLTVV.

CDR3 in amino acids: CSASQAGVEQYF. Here the CDR3 DNA reads TGCAGTGCTAGCCAAGCGGGAGTTGAGCAGTACTTC. The rearrangement joins TRBV20-1 to TRBJ2-5, with 8 bases fitting TRBD2. Germline V gene data show CDR1 as DFQATT and CDR2 as SNEGSKA (reference sequence). The ends lost 3 bases at V and 11 bases at J; junction bases unmatched: 8. The CDR3 has 12 amino acids.

This clonotype appeared a few times. The chain links TRBV6-5 to TRBJ2-1; 15 nucleotides agree with TRBD2. The germline V gene has CDR1 MNHEY and CDR2 SVGAGI. This CDR3 spans 16 amino acids. Trimming took 6 bases from V and 7 from J; bases not matched to a gene: 7. The CDR3 sequence: CASSTGTSGRMNEQFF. CDR3 in DNA: TGTGCCAGCAGCACAGGGACTAGCGGGAGGATGAATGAGCAGTTCTTC.

This clonotype turned up a few times. The chain has TRBV12-3 or TRBV12-4 and TRBJ2-5, with 10 bases fitting TRBD1. This CDR3 comprises 14 residues. Trimming took 8 bases from V and 0 from J; bases not matched to a gene: 3. CDR3 nucleotide sequence: TGTGCCAGCGGACAGGGGGATTACCAAGAGACCCAGTACTTC. Translated, it gives CASGQGDYQETQYF.

V and J are TRBV15 and TRBJ2-1; D ambiguous. The CDR3 loop spans 12 amino acids. V was clipped by 0 bases and J by 12 bases, with 9 bases between them. Germline CDR1 and CDR2: LNHNV and YYDKDF (reference sequence). CDR3 bases: TGTGCCACCAGCAGAGATGCTGGGCCGCAGTTCTTC. This gives the protein CATSRDAGPQFF.

V is TRBV20-1 and J is TRBJ2-5; D gene uncertain. This CDR3 contains 15 residues. CDR1 and CDR2 (germline): DFQATT, SNEGSKA (reference sequence). The CDR3 DNA sequence: TGCAGAGACCCGCCCTGGATAGCCTGTTGGGGGACCCAGTACTTC. It translates to CRDPPWIACWGTQYF.

There are many counts of this clonotype. The CDR3 is CSVEGAGEQFF. The DNA of the CDR3 is TGCAGCGTTGAAGGGGCGGGAGAGCAGTTCTTC. The chain employs TRBV29-1 and TRBJ2-1; a weak D match, TRBD2 (6 bases). V was trimmed by 1 base and J by 10 bases, leaving 8 bases between them. The CDR3 runs to 11 residues. Germline CDR1 reads SQVTM; CDR2 reads ANQGSEA.

This rearrangement joins TRBV20-1 to TRBJ1-1; weak D call: TRBD1 (6 bases). The CDR3 sequence is 17 residues long. V lost 0 bases and J 2 bases, leaving 19 bases between the germline ends. CDR1 and CDR2 from the germline V gene are DFQATT and SNEGSKA (reference sequence). The CDR3 bases are TGCAGTGCTAGAGACACAGGGAACATCGTGGACAACACTGAAGCTTTCTTT. It translates to CSARDTGNIVDNTEAFF.

The chain couples TRBV20-1 to TRBJ2-7, with D unresolved. The CDR3 spans 11 residues. CDR1 and CDR2 from the germline V gene are DFQATT and SNEGSKA (reference sequence). V shed 6 bases and J shed 6 bases, with 12 bases lying between them. The CDR3 protein is CSASRWPEQYF. The CDR3 region has the DNA TGCAGTGCCTCCCGGTGGCCCGAGCAGTACTTC.

The chain has TRBV20-1 and TRBJ2-1; maybe TRBD1 (6 bases). The CDR3 is 16 residues long. Trimming took off 4 bases at V and 0 bases at J, with 16 bases between the two ends. Germline V CDR1 and CDR2: DFQATT, SNEGSKA (reference sequence). CDR3 sequence (DNA): TGCAGTGCTACCGGGCTTCAAGGGGGCTCCTACAATGAGCAGTTCTTC. This encodes CSATGLQGGSYNEQFF.

The J gene is TRBJ1-1, the V gene TRBV28; 7 bases line up with TRBD1. CDR1 and CDR2 (germline): MDHEN, SYDVKM. The CDR3 has 17 amino acids. The junction had 12 bases not matched to a gene; V was cut back by 5 bases and J by 0 bases. DNA for the CDR3: TGTGCCAGCAGTAAGACAGGGTCCCGCGACTTGAACACTGAAGCTTTCTTT. Translating gives CASSKTGSRDLNTEAFF.

V is TRBV27 and J is TRBJ2-1, with 9 bases that match TRBD1. V lost 5 bases, J lost 1 base, and 3 bases stayed unmatched. CDR1 is MNHEY, CDR2 SMNVEV, per germline (reference sequence). The CDR3 runs 15 residues. This CDR3 reads CASSRTGESYNEQFF. The CDR3 coding sequence is TGTGCCAGCAGTCGGACAGGGGAGTCCTACAATGAGCAGTTCTTC.

CDR3 sequence (DNA): TGTGCCAGCAGCGGGGCAGGTTGGGCGAAAAGGCGGGAGAGCTCCTACAATGAGCAGTTCTTC. Residues: CASSGAGWAKRRESSYNEQFF. V and J are TRBV9 and TRBJ2-1; 7 nucleotides line up with TRBD2. The J segment lost 0 bases and the V segment lost 3 bases, leaving 21 bases of the junction unmatched. This CDR3 is built from 21 residues. Germline-derived CDR1 and CDR2 are SGDLS and YYNGEE.